Listed below are T cell receptor beta chains from one sample, sequenced in a study of T cell changes during pregnancy in multiple sclerosis. TCRdb keeps only in-frame clones here, not all; method: immunoSEQ multiplex PCR. Seen here are approximately 31,000 clones, about 93% observed once, and the top ten hold around 0.42%. Sequenced material: CD4+ T cells from peripheral blood mononuclear cells, taken in the second trimester of pregnancy. The receptors shown here come from a female donor with multiple sclerosis, enrolled in a pregnancy study. CDR3s include the opening cysteine and the closing phenylalanine or tryptophan. The order of the fields is clone size, V gene, D gene, J gene, CDR3 DNA, CDR3 protein. A D gene is named only where the DNA matches it firmly. Not all rows give a size; the values are once, few, many and, for expanded clones, a class.

>NA|TRBV27|NA|TRBJ2-7
TGTGCCAGCAGTTCGACTAATAACTACGAGCAGTACTTC
CASSSTNNYEQYF
>NA|TRBV11-2|NA|TRBJ2-7
TGTGCCAGCAGCAAAACCCGGGGAGCGGGCGAGCAGTACTTC
CASSKTRGAGEQYF
>once|TRBV4-2|TRBD1|TRBJ2-3
TGTGCCAGCAGCGTAGGGGACAGGGGAAGCACAGATACGCAGTATTTT
CASSVGDRGSTDTQYF
>NA|TRBV19|TRBD1|TRBJ1-5
TGTGCCAGTAGTATTCCGCCAGCCGGGACAGGGCTAAGCAATCAGCCCCAGCATTTT
CASSIPPAGTGLSNQPQHF
>once|TRBV7-2|TRBD2|TRBJ2-3
TGTGCCAGCAGCCACGGGGCAGCGGGAGGGCCTGGAGATACGCAGTATTTT
CASSHGAAGGPGDTQYF
>NA|TRBV7-9|TRBD1|TRBJ1-1
TGTGCCAGCAGAAAAAAGACAGGGGCGGACACTGAAGCTTTCTTT
CASRKKTGADTEAFF
>NA|TRBV28|TRBD1|TRBJ2-1
TGTGCCAGCAGTACATACAGGGGTAGCTCCTACAATGAGCAGTTCTTC
CASSTYRGSSYNEQFF
>NA|TRBV18|NA|TRBJ2-5
TGTGCCAGCTCCAACCGGGGGACCCAGTACTTC
CASSNRGTQYF
>NA|TRBV30|TRBD1|TRBJ2-7
TGTGCCTGGATGGACAGGTCCCTGGACGAGCAGTACTTC
CAWMDRSLDEQYF
>NA|TRBV5-1|TRBD2|TRBJ2-7
TGCGCCAGCAGCTTGGGCGGGACTAGCGAGTACGAGCAGTACTTC
CASSLGGTSEYEQYF
>NA|TRBV11-2|TRBD2|TRBJ2-1
TGTGCCAGCAGCCCTACCGGGACTAGCGGCACTGAGCAGTTCTTC
CASSPTGTSGTEQFF
>once|TRBV19|TRBD1|TRBJ2-5
TGTGCCAGCAAGGCACCCGGGACAGGGCAAGAGACCCAGTACTTC
CASKAPGTGQETQYF
>NA|TRBV5-1|NA|TRBJ1-3
TGCGCCAGCCGGGAATTGTCAGGCTCTGGAAACACCATATATTTT
CASRELSGSGNTIYF
>NA|TRBV30|TRBD2|TRBJ2-7
TGTGCCTGGAGTGTAGGACTAGCGGGACAGCAGTACTTC
CAWSVGLAGQQYF
>NA|TRBV28|NA|TRBJ2-1
TGTGCCAGCAATCCATACCGTTGGGGGGGCCCCTACAATGAGCAGTTCTTC
CASNPYRWGGPYNEQFF
>NA|TRBV5-1|NA|TRBJ2-4
TGCGCCAGCAGCTTGGAAGTGGGACTGGGGGCCAAAAACATTCAGTACTTC
CASSLEVGLGAKNIQYF
>once|TRBV28|TRBD2|TRBJ2-3
TGTGCCAGCAGTTTATTCCCTCTCGGACTAGCGGGAGGGTACACAGATACGCAGTATTTT
CASSLFPLGLAGGYTDTQYF
>NA|TRBV19|NA|TRBJ2-7
TGTGCCAGTAGTATGGTTCGGGCCTACGAGCAGTACTTC
CASSMVRAYEQYF
>NA|TRBV25-1|NA|TRBJ2-7
TGTGCCAGCAGCAACCGGGACAAATCCCACTACGAGCAGTACTTC
CASSNRDKSHYEQYF
>NA|TRBV19|NA|TRBJ1-5
TGTGCCAGTAGCCCGCAGGGTGGCAATCAGCCCCAGCATTTT
CASSPQGGNQPQHF
>few|TRBV19|NA|TRBJ2-3
TGTGCCAGTAGGGTCTCAGGGGCAGATACGCAGTATTTT
CASRVSGADTQYF
>NA|TRBV5-6|NA|TRBJ1-1
TGTGCCAGCAGCGGTTTAGGACTAAGCGAGAACACTGAAGCTTTCTTT
CASSGLGLSENTEAFF
>NA|TRBV9|NA|TRBJ2-1
TGTGCCAGCAGCGAGAGGCCCGGCGGCCTAGATGAGCAGTTCTTC
CASSERPGGLDEQFF
>once|TRBV30|NA|TRBJ1-3
TGTGCCACCTCAGCAGGATACTCTGGAAACACCATATATTTT
CATSAGYSGNTIYF
>NA|TRBV5-1|TRBD1|TRBJ2-4
TGCGCCAGCAACGCAGGGGGACGAGCCAAAAACATTCAGTACTTC
CASNAGGRAKNIQYF
>NA|TRBV5-1|NA|TRBJ2-7
TGCGCCAGCCCGGGACAACACCTCTCCTACGAGCAGTACTTC
CASPGQHLSYEQYF
>NA|TRBV5-4|NA|TRBJ2-3
TGTGCCAGCGGGCAGCCCAGCACAGATACGCAGTATTTT
CASGQPSTDTQYF
>NA|TRBV27|NA|TRBJ2-5
TGTGCCAGCAGTCTCGTAGGTGGCGGTGCGGGGGAGACCCAGTACTTC
CASSLVGGGAGETQYF
>few|TRBV6-7|TRBD1|TRBJ2-7
TGTGCCAGCAGTTACTCGAGGGACAGGAGGGACGAGCAGTACTTC
CASSYSRDRRDEQYF
>NA|TRBV27|NA|TRBJ2-1
TGTGCCACCCGCGGGGCAAACTCCTACAATGAGCAGTTCTTC
CATRGANSYNEQFF
>NA|TRBV5-1|NA|TRBJ1-2
TGCGCCAGCAGCTTGTTGAGGATCTCCGGCTATGGCTACACCTTC
CASSLLRISGYGYTF
>NA|TRBV5-5|TRBD2|TRBJ2-1
TGTGCCAGCAGCCATAGCGGGAGGAATGAGCAGTTCTTC
CASSHSGRNEQFF
>NA|TRBV28|TRBD1|TRBJ1-1
TGTGCCAGCAGGGAACAGGGGGCCGAAGCTTTCTTT
CASREQGAEAFF
>NA|TRBV4-2|TRBD1|TRBJ1-1
TGTGCCAGCAGCCAAGGGACAGGTCCTGAAGCTTTCTTT
CASSQGTGPEAFF
>NA|TRBV10-1|TRBD2|TRBJ2-1
TGCGCCAGCAGTGATGTTGGAGGACTAGCCCCTCATGAGCAGTTCTTC
CASSDVGGLAPHEQFF
>NA|TRBV7-6|NA|TRBJ2-1
TGTGCCAGCAGCCCAGCGAATGAGCAGTTCTTC
CASSPANEQFF
>NA|TRBV6-1|TRBD1|TRBJ2-3
TGTGCCAGCAGCGGGGACAGACCAGATACGCAGTATTTT
CASSGDRPDTQYF
>NA|TRBV2|NA|TRBJ2-3
TGTGCCAGCACGGTGCTAGATACGCAGTATTTT
CASTVLDTQYF
>NA|TRBV9|TRBD1|TRBJ2-5
TGTGCCAGCAGCGCAGGGGGCCAAGAGACCCAGTACTTC
CASSAGGQETQYF
>once|TRBV28|NA|TRBJ2-7
TGTGCCAGCAGTTTTACCGGGAGAGGATATTCCGAGCAGTACTTC
CASSFTGRGYSEQYF
>few|TRBV7-8|NA|TRBJ2-3
TGTGCCAGCAGCCTCACGCCGGGACACGACACAGATACGCAGTATTTT
CASSLTPGHDTDTQYF
>once|TRBV6-1|NA|TRBJ1-5
TGTGCCAGCGGCTCTATGACAGTTCAGCCCCAGCATTTT
CASGSMTVQPQHF
>NA|TRBV6-1|NA|TRBJ1-1
TGTGCCAGCAGTTCCGGACAGCCTAACACTGAAGCTTTCTTT
CASSSGQPNTEAFF
>NA|TRBV5-1|TRBD2|TRBJ2-2
TGCGCCAGCAGCGCCGGGACTAGCGCTGCCGGGGAGCTGTTTTTT
CASSAGTSAAGELFF
>NA|TRBV18|TRBD2|TRBJ2-7
TGTGCCAGCTCACCACGAAGGACTAGCGGAACTTCCTACGAGCAGTACTTC
CASSPRRTSGTSYEQYF
>once|TRBV7-9|TRBD1|TRBJ1-2
TGTGCCAGCAGCTTAGGTTGGACAGGGAAAGACTATGGCTACACCTTC
CASSLGWTGKDYGYTF
>NA|TRBV30|TRBD1|TRBJ2-3
TGTGCCTGGACCACGACAGGGAAGACGCAGTATTTT
CAWTTTGKTQYF
>NA|TRBV21-1|NA|TRBJ2-3
TGTGCCAGCAGCAAAACCCTAAGAGGGGACAGGGGGCGAGGCACAGATACGCAGTATTTT
CASSKTLRGDRGRGTDTQYF
>few|TRBV6-6|TRBD1|TRBJ1-5
TGTGCCACCCTCCCGGGACAGGGGAATCAGCCCCAGCATTTT
CATLPGQGNQPQHF
>NA|TRBV6-6|TRBD2|TRBJ2-7
TGTGCCAGCACCCAGACTAGCGGATCCTACGAGCAGTACTTC
CASTQTSGSYEQYF
>NA|TRBV11-2|NA|TRBJ1-2
TGTGCCAGCAGCCGATTCCTTCGGGTTACCACCTTC
CASSRFLRVTTF
>NA|TRBV5-1|TRBD1|TRBJ2-7
TGCGCCAGCAGCTTGGAGGGACAGCACTACGAGCAGTACTTC
CASSLEGQHYEQYF
>NA|TRBV7-3|TRBD2|TRBJ2-3
TGTGCCAGCAGCTTAAGTGGGAGGGTAACAGATACGCAGTATTTT
CASSLSGRVTDTQYF
>NA|TRBV7-9|TRBD1|TRBJ1-4
TGTGCCAGCAGCACACAGGGGGCCGTAGAAAAACTGTTTTTT
CASSTQGAVEKLFF
>NA|TRBV2|NA|TRBJ1-2
TGTGCCAGCATGGAGAGGGAAACTAACTATGGCTACACCTTC
CASMERETNYGYTF
>NA|TRBV19|TRBD1|TRBJ1-5
TGTGCCAGCGCGGGACAGTATAGCAATCAGCCCCAGCATTTT
CASAGQYSNQPQHF